These 25 T cell receptor beta chains share one sample of origin, sequenced in a study of cytomegalovirus exposure and HLA in healthy donors. The study ran its PCR with 60 Vbeta and 13 Jbeta primers. Clones were read by immunoSEQ multiplex PCR, and TCRdb kept only the in-frame ones, dropping some. The table has about 110,000 clones, 81% seen once. The sample comprised PBMCs. The receptor source for this set is a woman aged 25 to 45 in good health and CMV-seronegative.

V and J are TRBV2 and TRBJ1-2; TRBD1 is a possible D gene (5 bases). V gave up 11 bases and J gave up 4 bases, with 17 bases separating them. The CDR3 totals 13 residues. The V gene's germline CDR1 is SNHLY and CDR2 FYNNEI. The CDR3 loop reads CARRGLGGYGYTF. The CDR3 bases are TGTGCCCGAAGGGGCCTCGGTGGCTATGGCTACACCTTC.

This chain's CDR3 is CASSGDRLGAGYTF. The CDR3 DNA is TGTGCCAGCAGTGGAGACAGGCTGGGGGCGGGCTACACCTTC. The V and J genes are TRBV2 and TRBJ1-2, with D perhaps matching TRBD1 (6 bases). V was shortened by 4 bases and J by 8 bases, with 17 bases between the two germline ends. Looked up from germline, CDR1 is SNHLY and CDR2 is FYNNEI. This CDR3 contains 14 residues.

The rearrangement uses TRBV27 and TRBJ2-1, with 12 bases lining up with TRBD1. This CDR3 has 14 amino acids. CDR1 is MNHEY, CDR2 SMNVEV, per germline (reference sequence). The ends lost 5 bases at V and 14 bases at J; junction bases unmatched: 10. The chain's CDR3 is CASSRPGTGGGEFF. The CDR3 DNA sequence: TGTGCCAGCAGTCGTCCCGGGACAGGGGGCGGTGAGTTCTTC.

This chain connects TRBV27 to TRBJ1-1, with D possibly being TRBD1 (5 bases). Trimming stripped 2 bases from V and 5 bases from J, with 24 bases between. The CDR3 has 18 amino acids. Germline V gene data show CDR1 as MNHEY and CDR2 as SMNVEV (reference sequence). The CDR3 region has the DNA TGTGCCAGCAGTTTAGTCTTGCGGGGACGGGTGTTGCAGACTGAAGCTTTCTTT. Its protein product is CASSLVLRGRVLQTEAFF.

This chain joins TRBV7-2 and TRBJ2-7, with 10 nucleotides matching TRBD2. V shed 5 bases, J shed 2 bases, and the junction held 9 bases outside the gene matches. Germline V lookup: CDR1 SGHTA, CDR2 FQGNSA. The CDR3 consists of 16 residues. CDR3 in DNA: TGTGCCAGCAGCCCCTCCTTCCTAGCGGGAGCCTACGAGCAGTACTTC. Translating gives CASSPSFLAGAYEQYF.

The chain has TRBV19 and TRBJ2-7; perhaps TRBD1 as D (6 bases). Per the germline V gene, CDR1 is LNHDA and CDR2 is SQIVND (reference sequence). The CDR3 covers 15 residues. V gave up 4 bases and J gave up 4 bases, with 17 bases separating them. CDR3 sequence (DNA): TGTGCCAGTAGTACAGGGACACTTCATGGGTACGAGCAGTACTTC. It encodes CASSTGTLHGYEQYF.

The chain has TRBV29-1 and TRBJ1-2, with D possibly matching TRBD1 (6 bases). Germline CDR1 is SQVTM and CDR2 is ANQGSEA. This CDR3 region has 12 residues. The V and J ends lost 6 bases and 4 bases respectively, with 12 bases between them. CDR3 loop: CSVGGDTYGYTF. DNA for the CDR3: TGCAGCGTGGGGGGGGACACCTATGGCTACACCTTC.

The chain couples TRBV19 to TRBJ2-6, with 12 nucleotides matching TRBD1. This CDR3 spans 17 amino acids. The ends lost 7 bases at V and 2 bases at J; junction bases unmatched: 6. Looked up from germline, CDR1 is LNHDA and CDR2 is SQIVND (reference sequence). CDR3 loop: CASNSGTGGAGANVLTF. The CDR3 DNA follows: TGTGCCAGTAATTCCGGGACAGGGGGCGCTGGGGCCAACGTCCTGACTTTC.

The J gene is TRBJ1-2, the V gene TRBV29-1, with 9 nucleotides matching TRBD1. This CDR3 contains 12 residues. The germline V gene has CDR1 SQVTM and CDR2 ANQGSEA. Trimming took 3 bases from V and 8 from J; bases not matched to a gene: 4. Here the CDR3 reads CSVDRTGGGYTF. DNA for the CDR3: TGCAGCGTTGACCGAACAGGGGGCGGCTACACCTTC.

The chain recombines TRBV11-3 with TRBJ2-3; TRBD2 agrees at 7 bases. Looked up from germline, CDR1 is SGHNT and CDR2 is YENEEA. This CDR3 has 13 residues. Unmatched junction bases numbered 1, after V lost 3 bases and J lost 4 bases. In DNA form, the CDR3 reads TGTGCCAGCAGCTTGGGGGGGTCAGATACGCAGTATTTT. It encodes CASSLGGSDTQYF.

V usage is TRBV4-2 and J usage is TRBJ1-1; D unresolved. Germline V CDR1 and CDR2: LGHNA, YNFKEQ. The CDR3 has 13 residues. V was pared by 1 base and J by 3 bases, with 6 bases between. The CDR3 DNA reads TGTGCCAGCAGCCAAGTACCAGACACTGAAGCTTTCTTT. Translating gives CASSQVPDTEAFF.

By frequency in the sample, this clone is medium-sized. The chain carries TRBV15 and TRBJ2-3, with D possibly being TRBD1 (5 bases). V was trimmed by 3 bases and J by 1 base, leaving 14 bases between them. The CDR3 extends over 16 amino acids. Germline assignment: CDR1 LNHNV and CDR2 YYDKDF (reference sequence). The CDR3 loop is CATSRGPSYGTDTQYF. Written as DNA, the CDR3 is TGTGCCACCAGCAGGGGGCCATCCTACGGCACAGATACGCAGTATTTT.

The chain joins TRBV28 to TRBJ1-4; TRBD1 aligns across 7 bases. The germline V gene encodes CDR1 MDHEN and CDR2 SYDVKM. Losses at the gene ends were 8 bases for V and 4 bases for J; bases not matched to a gene: 10. The CDR3 totals 15 residues. CDR3 loop: CASSLTGQLNEKLFF. CDR3 bases: TGTGCCAGCTCTCTCACGGGACAGCTTAATGAAAAACTGTTTTTT.

This chain connects TRBV5-5 to TRBJ1-5, with D perhaps matching TRBD1 (5 bases). This CDR3 is built from 16 residues. CDR1 is SGHKS and CDR2 is YYEKEE in the germline V gene (reference sequence). V lost 1 base and J lost 4, with 15 bases in between. The CDR3 DNA is TGTGCCAGCAGCTTGTTCCTTAGCAGGGAAAATCAGCCCCAGCATTTT. This codes for CASSLFLSRENQPQHF.

This rearrangement joins TRBV7-9 to TRBJ2-1; 7 positions match TRBD2. Germline V CDR1 and CDR2: SEHNR, FQNEAQ (reference sequence). V was clipped by 5 bases and J by 7 bases; unmatched bases: 17. This CDR3 is built from 17 residues. This chain's CDR3 is CASSPSPASGKGNEQFF. In nucleotides, the CDR3 is TGTGCCAGCAGCCCCAGCCCGGCTAGCGGAAAGGGAAATGAGCAGTTCTTC.

This clone occurred once. The chain links TRBV4-2 to TRBJ1-1; 7 nucleotides agree with TRBD1. From germline, CDR1 is LGHNA and CDR2 YNFKEQ. The CDR3 is 17 residues long. The ends lost 2 bases at V and 0 bases at J; junction bases unmatched: 9. CDR3 sequence reads: CASSQLTGPNMNTEAFF. The CDR3 nucleotides are TGTGCCAGCAGCCAATTGACAGGGCCGAATATGAACACTGAAGCTTTCTTT.

The gene calls are TRBV28 and TRBJ2-6; a possible D gene is TRBD1 (6 bases). The CDR3 spans 14 residues. V shed 6 bases and J shed 3 bases, with 9 bases lying between them. In germline, CDR1 is MDHEN, CDR2 SYDVKM. CDR3: CASRQGYGANVLTF. In nucleotides, the CDR3 is TGTGCCAGCAGACAGGGTTATGGGGCCAACGTCCTGACTTTC.

The chain joins TRBV5-4 to TRBJ2-4; no clear D gene. V was clipped by 0 bases and J by 6 bases, with 7 bases between them. The CDR3 is 13 amino acids. CDR1 is SGHNT and CDR2 is YYREEE in the germline V gene (reference sequence). In nucleotides, the CDR3 is TGTGCCAGCAGCTTGGAACGGGTAAACATTCAGTACTTC. Protein: CASSLERVNIQYF. Using reference TRBV5-4 and TRBJ2-4 for the parts outside the CDR3, the full variable domain is ETGVTQSPTHLIKTRGQQVTLRCSSQSGHNTVSWYQQALGQGPQFIFQYYREEENGRGNFPPRFSGLQFPNYSSELNVNALELDDSALYLCASSLERVNIQYFGAGTRLSVL.

The V call is TRBV10-2, the J call TRBJ2-7; D is possibly TRBD2 (6 bases). This CDR3 region has 13 residues. Germline CDR1 and CDR2: WSHSY and SAAADI. V lost 6 bases and J lost 0, with 9 bases in between. The CDR3 region is CASSGGFSYEQYF. As DNA, the CDR3 is TGCGCCAGCAGCGGGGGATTCTCCTACGAGCAGTACTTC.

This clone appeared a single time. Sequence at one end of the junction differs from germline and may be a read error. The chain has TRBV2 and TRBJ1-5, with a possible D match to TRBD1 (5 bases). The length of the CDR3 is 13 residues. The germline gives CDR1 SNHLY, CDR2 FYNNEI. CDR3 protein: CASRETGNQPQHF. The CDR3 DNA follows: TGTGCCAGCCGTGAAACAGGTAATCAGCCCCAGCATTTT.

The CDR3 is CASSGDRRVNSPLHF. The CDR3 DNA reads as TGTGCCAGCAGCGGAGACAGGCGGGTAAATTCACCCCTCCACTTT. V and J are TRBV25-1 and TRBJ1-6, with a tentative D call TRBD1 (6 bases). V lost 6 bases, J lost 7 bases, and 16 bases lay in between. The germline V gene encodes CDR1 MGHDK and CDR2 SYGVNS. The CDR3 runs to 15 residues.

CDR3 sequence: CASSFGAGGNTGELFF. CDR3 DNA: TGTGCCAGCAGTTTCGGAGCGGGAGGGAACACCGGGGAGCTGTTTTTT. The chain uses TRBV27 and TRBJ2-2, with 9 bases fitting TRBD2. The germline V gene has CDR1 MNHEY and CDR2 SMNVEV (reference sequence). The J segment lost 1 base and the V segment lost 3 bases, leaving 3 bases of the junction unmatched. The CDR3 totals 16 residues.

The rearrangement joins TRBV6-1 to TRBJ2-1; D may be TRBD2 (6 bases). Germline V lookup: CDR1 MNHNS, CDR2 SASEGT. CDR3 length equals 15 residues. V was trimmed by 4 bases and J by 2 bases, leaving 12 bases between them. DNA of the CDR3: TGTGCCAGCAGTGGATTAGCGGCGGCCTACAATGAGCAGTTCTTC. Amino acid sequence: CASSGLAAAYNEQFF.

The gene calls are TRBV6-5 and TRBJ2-7; 9 nucleotides match TRBD1. Per germline, CDR1 MNHEY and CDR2 SVGAGI. J gave up 0 bases and V 6 bases, and 3 bases lay outside the gene matches. CDR3 size: 14 residues. CDR3 sequence reads: CASRTGGNSYEQYF. Written as DNA, the CDR3 is TGTGCCAGCAGAACAGGGGGCAACTCCTACGAGCAGTACTTC.

This chain uses TRBV14 with TRBJ2-7, with 10 bases matching TRBD1. Losses at the gene ends were 2 bases for V and 3 bases for J; bases not matched to a gene: 7. CDR3 size: 16 residues. Germline CDR1 SGHDN, CDR2 FVKESK. DNA of the CDR3: TGTGCCAGCAGCCAATCGCCGGGACAGGGGTTCTACGAGCAGTACTTC. Encoded protein: CASSQSPGQGFYEQYF. Together with reference TRBV14 and TRBJ2-7, the CDR3 gives the full variable domain: EAGVTQFPSHSVIEKGQTVTLRCDPISGHDNLYWYRRVMGKEIKFLLHFVKESKQDESGMPNNRFLAERTGGTYSTLKVQPAELEDSGVYFCASSQSPGQGFYEQYFGPGTRLTVT.